The rows below give T cell receptor beta chains drawn from one sample of a study of shared clonotypes between healthy human individuals. Data came from immunoSEQ multiplex PCR; TCRdb stores just in-frame clones and leaves some out. The sample lists about 690,000 clones, roughly 88% occurring once. Sequenced sample: memory CD8+ T cells from PBMCs. Every receptor here comes from a man aged 18-30 years in good health. Some clones in this sample may be carry-over from other donors' samples. Both conserved end residues are part of each CDR3. Each record gives: clone size, D gene, V gene, CDR3 length, J gene, CDR3 protein, CDR3 DNA. D genes are given only for firm matches. Some rows mark clone size as missing; the rest say once, few, many or name a class of expanded clone.

clone size: NA
D gene: NA
V gene: TRBV14
CDR3 length: 17
J gene: TRBJ2-1
CDR3 protein: CASSQRLGGTLGLEQFF
CDR3 DNA: TGTGCCAGCAGCCAAAGGCTAGGAGGTACTTTGGGGCTTGAGCAGTTCTTC

clone size: NA
D gene: NA
V gene: TRBV7-9
CDR3 length: 14
J gene: TRBJ1-1
CDR3 protein: CASSPPIRNTEAFF
CDR3 DNA: TGTGCCAGCAGCCCGCCGATCAGGAACACTGAAGCTTTCTTT

clone size: NA
D gene: NA
V gene: TRBV2
CDR3 length: 12
J gene: TRBJ2-7
CDR3 protein: CASSWVLYEQYF
CDR3 DNA: TGTGCCAGCAGCTGGGTTTTGTACGAGCAGTACTTC

clone size: NA
D gene: NA
V gene: TRBV7-8
CDR3 length: 16
J gene: TRBJ1-5
CDR3 protein: CASSLGPTVSNQPQHF
CDR3 DNA: TGTGCCAGCAGCTTAGGCCCGACGGTTAGCAATCAGCCCCAGCATTTT

clone size: NA
D gene: NA
V gene: TRBV5-1
CDR3 length: 13
J gene: TRBJ2-7
CDR3 protein: CASRVGTRYEQYF
CDR3 DNA: TGCGCCAGCAGGGTAGGGACACGTTACGAGCAGTACTTC

clone size: NA
D gene: TRBD1
V gene: TRBV12-5
CDR3 length: 17
J gene: TRBJ2-3
CDR3 protein: CASGLDRTGRITDTQYF
CDR3 DNA: TGTGCTAGTGGTTTGGATAGGACAGGGCGAATCACAGATACGCAGTATTTT

clone size: few
D gene: NA
V gene: TRBV10-3
CDR3 length: 13
J gene: TRBJ1-1
CDR3 protein: CAINGGLYTEAFF
CDR3 DNA: TGTGCCATCAATGGAGGGCTATACACTGAAGCTTTCTTT

clone size: NA
D gene: TRBD2
V gene: TRBV9
CDR3 length: 18
J gene: TRBJ2-1
CDR3 protein: CASSVEASGLSSYNEQFF
CDR3 DNA: TGTGCCAGCAGCGTAGAAGCTAGCGGACTTAGCTCCTACAATGAGCAGTTCTTC

clone size: NA
D gene: TRBD2
V gene: TRBV5-1
CDR3 length: 15
J gene: TRBJ2-7
CDR3 protein: CASSLTLAGAPEQYF
CDR3 DNA: TGCGCCAGCAGCTTAACCCTAGCGGGTGCCCCCGAGCAGTACTTC

clone size: NA
D gene: TRBD1
V gene: TRBV15
CDR3 length: 16
J gene: TRBJ2-1
CDR3 protein: CATSTTGLSSYNEQFF
CDR3 DNA: TGTGCCACCAGCACGACAGGGCTGAGCTCCTACAATGAGCAGTTCTTC

clone size: NA
D gene: NA
V gene: TRBV5-4
CDR3 length: 12
J gene: TRBJ2-3
CDR3 protein: CASSLGADTQYF
CDR3 DNA: TGTGCCAGCAGCTTGGGAGCGGATACGCAGTATTTT

clone size: NA
D gene: TRBD1
V gene: TRBV29-1
CDR3 length: 12
J gene: TRBJ1-1
CDR3 protein: CSVTGGGTEAFF
CDR3 DNA: TGCAGCGTAACAGGGGGAGGGACTGAAGCTTTCTTT

clone size: NA
D gene: NA
V gene: TRBV23-1
CDR3 length: 13
J gene: TRBJ2-2
CDR3 protein: CASPAANTGELFF
CDR3 DNA: TGCGCCAGTCCTGCCGCGAACACCGGGGAGCTGTTTTTT

clone size: NA
D gene: NA
V gene: TRBV5-6
CDR3 length: 15
J gene: TRBJ2-7
CDR3 protein: CASSLAGGRSIEQYF
CDR3 DNA: TGTGCCAGCAGCTTGGCCGGCGGACGCTCCATCGAGCAGTACTTC

clone size: NA
D gene: NA
V gene: TRBV4-2
CDR3 length: 15
J gene: TRBJ1-4
CDR3 protein: CASSQTFGGTEKLFF
CDR3 DNA: TGTGCCAGCAGCCAGACCTTCGGGGGGACGGAAAAACTGTTTTTT

clone size: NA
D gene: NA
V gene: TRBV28
CDR3 length: 13
J gene: TRBJ1-3
CDR3 protein: CASCRRAGNTIYF
CDR3 DNA: TGTGCCAGCTGTCGGCGGGCTGGAAACACCATATATTTT

clone size: NA
D gene: TRBD2
V gene: TRBV11-1
CDR3 length: 15
J gene: TRBJ2-1
CDR3 protein: CASSPGLAVYNEQFF
CDR3 DNA: TGTGCCAGCAGCCCCGGGCTAGCGGTGTACAATGAGCAGTTCTTC

clone size: NA
D gene: TRBD1
V gene: TRBV28
CDR3 length: 20
J gene: TRBJ2-1
CDR3 protein: CASSLLGDRGKAASYNEQFF
CDR3 DNA: TGTGCCAGCAGTTTATTGGGGGACAGGGGGAAAGCGGCCTCCTACAATGAGCAGTTCTTC

clone size: NA
D gene: TRBD1
V gene: TRBV13
CDR3 length: 16
J gene: TRBJ2-7
CDR3 protein: CASSSARTGSTYEQYF
CDR3 DNA: TGTGCCAGCAGCTCGGCCCGGACAGGGAGTACCTACGAGCAGTACTTC

clone size: NA
D gene: TRBD2
V gene: TRBV28
CDR3 length: 17
J gene: TRBJ2-1
CDR3 protein: CASSLWPSGRIYNEQFF
CDR3 DNA: TGTGCCAGCAGTTTGTGGCCTAGCGGGAGAATCTACAATGAGCAGTTCTTC

clone size: once
D gene: TRBD2
V gene: TRBV19
CDR3 length: 22
J gene: TRBJ2-6
CDR3 protein: CASSIWVLAGGRSTSGANVLTF
CDR3 DNA: TGTGCCAGTAGTATATGGGTACTAGCGGGAGGCCGATCGACCTCTGGGGCCAACGTCCTGACTTTC

clone size: NA
D gene: TRBD2
V gene: TRBV6-5
CDR3 length: 15
J gene: TRBJ2-1
CDR3 protein: CASSYPRGGTNEQFF
CDR3 DNA: TGTGCCAGCAGTTACCCACGGGGGGGAACTAATGAGCAGTTCTTC

clone size: NA
D gene: NA
V gene: TRBV19
CDR3 length: 13
J gene: TRBJ1-1
CDR3 protein: CASSTAGLIEAFF
CDR3 DNA: TGTGCCAGTAGTACGGCAGGGTTGATTGAAGCTTTCTTT

clone size: few
D gene: NA
V gene: TRBV7-3
CDR3 length: 15
J gene: TRBJ1-1
CDR3 protein: CASSLNVGLTTEAFF
CDR3 DNA: TGTGCCAGCAGCTTAAATGTTGGCCTGACCACTGAAGCTTTCTTT

clone size: once
D gene: TRBD1
V gene: TRBV28
CDR3 length: 14
J gene: TRBJ2-7
CDR3 protein: CASSLDRRIYEQYF
CDR3 DNA: TGTGCCAGCAGTCTGGACAGGCGGATCTACGAGCAGTACTTC

clone size: NA
D gene: NA
V gene: TRBV4-1
CDR3 length: 16
J gene: TRBJ1-5
CDR3 protein: CASSQSTGLSNQPQHF
CDR3 DNA: TGCGCCAGCAGCCAGAGCACGGGGCTCAGCAATCAGCCCCAGCATTTT

clone size: few
D gene: NA
V gene: TRBV7-3
CDR3 length: 13
J gene: TRBJ2-1
CDR3 protein: CASSSRPYNEQFF
CDR3 DNA: TGTGCCAGCAGCTCCCGACCGTACAATGAGCAGTTCTTC

clone size: once
D gene: TRBD2
V gene: TRBV7-2
CDR3 length: 18
J gene: TRBJ2-3
CDR3 protein: CASSFGPSTSGRVDTQYF
CDR3 DNA: TGTGCCAGCAGCTTCGGCCCCTCGACTAGCGGGAGGGTGGATACGCAGTATTTT

clone size: NA
D gene: NA
V gene: TRBV28
CDR3 length: 20
J gene: TRBJ1-2
CDR3 protein: CASRPHPAVAQPGGGYGYTF
CDR3 DNA: TGTGCCAGCAGGCCGCACCCCGCGGTCGCCCAACCGGGCGGCGGCTATGGCTACACCTTC

clone size: NA
D gene: TRBD2
V gene: TRBV12-5
CDR3 length: 11
J gene: TRBJ2-1
CDR3 protein: CASGSTSAQFF
CDR3 DNA: TGTGCTAGTGGTTCCACTAGCGCGCAGTTCTTC